This note documents a single TCR beta chain sequence. Antigen unknown. Specified treatment: around 19 received Ad26.COV2.S at low or high dose, single or two shots; roughly five received placebo; per-sample allocation not given. Samples analyzed were those drawn on day 63 after the first vaccine or placebo injection. This entry is derived from a study of Ad26.COV2.S vaccination and SARS-CoV-2 variants. Per germline, CDR1 LNHDA and CDR2 SQIVND (reference sequence). V trimming: 3 bases; J trimming: 3 bases; junction bases outside the gene matches: 3. The CDR3 extends over 16 amino acids. Sequencing used immunoSEQ multiplex PCR; TCRdb keeps in-frame clones, though not all of them. The table records 400,000 to 450,000 clones, around 93% of them present only once. Broader study findings: TCR breadth and depth estimates may have understated total T cell responses.

The source of this sequence is a person aged 18-65 years who received the Ad26.COV2.S COVID-19 vaccine or a placebo. The sample in question was peripheral blood, obtained in a trial of Ad26.COV2.S vaccine versus placebo. The chain joins TRBV19 to TRBJ2-3; TRBD2 matches 13 bases. The CDR3 DNA is TGTGCCAGTAGTATCGCGACTAGCGGGGGGACAGATACGCAGTATTTT. This encodes CASSIATSGGTDTQYF.